This TCR beta chain is drawn from a study of OX40 agonist ivuxolimab in advanced cancers. For the study at large: An agonistic human IgG2 monoclonal antibody against OX40 (CD134) was given. Subjects had a mean age of about 60 years, with a range of about 23 to 79; almost 85% were male. Whole-study findings and limits: Relative to CD4+ cells, CD8+ T cells on average had more expanded clones.

Comments on this clone: The antigen is undetermined.

Produced via immunoSEQ multiplex PCR; TCRdb's table is partial and in-frame only. In the table there are about 90,000 clones, approximately 85% of which are singletons. CDR3 size: 19 residues. V was clipped by 5 bases and J by 5 bases; unmatched bases: 18. The germline V gene has CDR1 SGHTA and CDR2 FQGTGA. The receptor was isolated from an adult with an advanced solid tumor such as melanoma, head and neck, liver or kidney cancer. The specimen comprised CD4+ or CD8+ T cells sorted from blood, sampled in a trial of the OX40 agonist ivuxolimab. The J gene is TRBJ1-1, the V gene TRBV7-3; 12 bases are shared with TRBD1. This CDR3 is CASSPTSGTGGLGSTEAFF. CDR3 coding DNA: TGTGCCAGCAGCCCGACGAGTGGGACAGGGGGCTTAGGGAGTACTGAAGCTTTCTTT.